The 9 T cell receptor beta chains presented below share a single source sample, sequenced in a study of blood T cell repertoires in COVID-19. TCRdb's copy holds only in-frame clones and misses some; the assay was immunoSEQ multiplex PCR. The sample includes approximately 69,000 clones, 88% seen only once; the top ten take around 29%. Sequenced: peripheral blood. Receptors were obtained from a man between 45 and 60 years old with acute or convalescent COVID-19.

This sequence joins TRBV23-1 and TRBJ2-7; no clear D. TRBV23-1 is flagged as an ORF with uncertain function. CDR3 length: 17 residues. The ends were cut back, 7 bases at V and 2 bases at J, with 24 bases in the middle. CDR3 sequence (DNA): TGCGCCAGCACCTTGGGTACAGATCCTTCCACCCCCTACGAGCAGTACTTC. It yields the protein CASTLGTDPSTPYEQYF.

The chain is built from TRBV6-5 and TRBJ1-2; 7 nucleotides line up with TRBD1. The CDR3 extends over 12 amino acids. Trimming cost V 8 bases and J 5 bases; bases outside gene matches: 5. Germline V gene data show CDR1 as MNHEY and CDR2 as SVGAGI. CDR3 sequence: CASRGDRYGYTF. In DNA, the CDR3 is TGTGCCAGCCGAGGGGACAGATATGGCTACACCTTC.

This chain links TRBV3-1 (or the pseudogene TRBV3-2) with TRBJ2-7; 7 bases line up with TRBD1. The germline gives CDR1 LGHDT, CDR2 YNNKEL (reference sequence). The CDR3 loop spans 13 amino acids. After removal of 5 bases from V and 1 base from J, the junction contained 2 bases not matched to a gene. The chain's CDR3 is CASSKQGSYEQYF. The CDR3 nucleotides are TGTGCCAGCAGCAAACAGGGGTCCTACGAGCAGTACTTC.

The J gene is TRBJ2-5, the V gene TRBV10-1, with 8 positions matching TRBD1. The CDR3 runs to 14 residues. After removal of 4 bases from V and 5 bases from J, the junction contained 6 bases not matched to a gene. The germline V gene has CDR1 WNHNN and CDR2 SYGVQD (reference sequence). The CDR3, as DNA: TGCGCCAGCAGTGTCCAGGGGGCAGGGGAGACCCAGTACTTC. Its translation is CASSVQGAGETQYF.

The chain links TRBV11-2 to TRBJ2-7, with TRBD2 identical over 13 bases. Per germline, CDR1 SGHAT and CDR2 FQNNGV. V was pared by 5 bases and J by 2 bases, with 3 bases of the junction left unmatched. This CDR3 region has 15 residues. CDR3: CASSQLAGGTYEQYF. The CDR3 DNA reads as TGTGCCAGCAGCCAACTAGCGGGGGGGACCTACGAGCAGTACTTC.

This clone was counted once. The rearrangement uses TRBV18 and TRBJ2-2; the D gene is possibly TRBD1 (6 bases). The length of the CDR3 is 16 residues. V lost 5 bases and J 3 bases, leaving 16 bases between the germline ends. Germline lookup yields CDR1 KGHSH and CDR2 LQKENI. The DNA for the CDR3 is TGTGCCAGCTCAACAACCGGGGACACGTACACCGGGGAGCTGTTTTTT. Residues: CASSTTGDTYTGELFF.

This sequence joins TRBV4-1 and TRBJ1-5; possibly TRBD1 for D (5 bases). The CDR3 extends over 16 amino acids. Per the germline V gene, CDR1 is MGHRA and CDR2 is YSYEKL. V was cut by 2 bases and J by 1 base, with 12 bases left in between. CDR3 in amino acids: CASSQYLGVSNQPQHF. CDR3 coding DNA: TGCGCCAGCAGCCAATACCTAGGGGTGAGCAATCAGCCCCAGCATTTT.

This clone has only a few counts. V is TRBV2 and J is TRBJ1-6; 7 bases are shared with TRBD1. Germline V gene lookup returns CDR1 SNHLY and CDR2 FYNNEI. The CDR3 extends over 15 amino acids. J was trimmed by 10 bases and V by 4 bases; bases with no gene match: 10. CDR3 nucleotides: TGTGCCAGCAGTGGAACAGGGGTTTCAGGGTCACCCCTCCACTTT. Its protein product is CASSGTGVSGSPLHF.

This clone showed up just a few times. The chain is built from TRBV11-2 and TRBJ1-3, with 9 nucleotides matching TRBD1. CDR3 length: 16 residues. The germline V gene encodes CDR1 SGHAT and CDR2 FQNNGV. V lost 5 bases to trimming and J lost 1 base; unmatched junction nucleotides: 6. CDR3 bases: TGTGCCAGCAGCACAGGGGGACAGGGTTCTGGAAACACCATATATTTT. Translated: CASSTGGQGSGNTIYF. The variable domain in full, completed from reference TRBV11-2 and TRBJ1-3, reads EAGVAQSPRYKIIEKRQSVAFWCNPISGHATLYWYQQILGQGPKLLIQFQNNGVVDDSQLPKDRFSAERLKGVDSTLKIQPAKLEDSAVYLCASSTGGQGSGNTIYFGEGSWLTVV.